These T cell receptor beta chains were read from a single sample in a study of OX40 agonist ivuxolimab in advanced cancers. The data were produced by immunoSEQ multiplex PCR, yet TCRdb's version contains in-frame clones alone and is incomplete. The top ten hold over 0.65% of the sample, which has approximately 89,000 clones, just over 90% seen once. Sample: CD4+ or CD8+ T cells sorted from blood, taken in a trial of the OX40 agonist ivuxolimab. These receptors were collected from an adult with an advanced solid tumor such as melanoma, head and neck, liver or kidney cancer. Each CDR3 is given with its conserved first and last residue. The D gene is left open where the match is weak.

d_call j_call v_call cdr3_aa
TRBD1 TRBJ1-1 TRBV18 CASSPARGGEGTEAFF
. TRBJ2-7 TRBV4-1 CASSQEERLTYEQYF
. TRBJ1-5 TRBV11-2 CASSPRTGKNQPQHF
. TRBJ1-2 TRBV4-2 CASSQDHGFSGYTF
. TRBJ2-5 TRBV7-2 CASSLSLAAETQYF
TRBD1 TRBJ2-6 TRBV2 CASSAGQDSGANVLTF
. TRBJ2-7 TRBV5-8 CASSPQGRVYEQYF
TRBD1 TRBJ2-1 TRBV5-4 CASSSGDSTYNEQFF
. TRBJ1-2 TRBV6-5 CASSWDNRGYTF
TRBD1 TRBJ2-5 TRBV7-7 CASSLQGEETQYF
. TRBJ1-5 TRBV15 CATNDRRSNQPQHF
. TRBJ2-7 TRBV27 CASSFGAIPYEQYF
. TRBJ2-5 TRBV6-5 CASSYSLAEETQYF
TRBD2 TRBJ2-1 TRBV15 CATSGSGGPFNNEQFF
TRBD1 TRBJ2-1 TRBV28 CASSPTLGGKGAYNEQFF
. TRBJ1-1 TRBV5-1 CASSLTLPENTEAFF
. TRBJ1-4 TRBV5-1 CASSLAGPNEKLFF
TRBD1 TRBJ2-7 TRBV6-5 CASRAAGGTYEQYF
. TRBJ1-3 TRBV7-2 CASSLWTVNGNTIYF
TRBD1 TRBJ2-7 TRBV6-5 CASSLRRQGDSDEQYF
. TRBJ2-1 TRBV6-1 CASSWGWNEQFF
. TRBJ1-6 TRBV5-4 CASSTNVIGDSPLHF
. TRBJ2-1 TRBV27 CASSLRTPTYNEQFF
TRBD1 TRBJ1-6 TRBV27 CASSFGRDRYSPLHF
. TRBJ1-1 TRBV27 CASRRVGGTEAFF
. TRBJ1-1 TRBV6-1 CASSLNRAHEAFF
. TRBJ1-4 TRBV18 CASLFKAGNNEKLFF
TRBD2 TRBJ2-5 TRBV5-1 CASSQILAGGFGETQYF
. TRBJ1-3 TRBV18 CASSTKQGISGNTIYF
. TRBJ1-1 TRBV7-2 CASSLVGIEAFF
. TRBJ2-5 TRBV18 CASSPDRQETQYF
TRBD1 TRBJ2-7 TRBV30 CAWSGQGLEQYF
. TRBJ2-5 TRBV5-1 CASSLPGPGETQYF
TRBD1 TRBJ1-2 TRBV7-8 CASSPTGYRGYTF
. TRBJ2-7 TRBV6-6 CASSYSDNYEQYF
. TRBJ2-1 TRBV5-1 CASSFGQISYNEQFF
TRBD1 TRBJ2-1 TRBV11-2 CASSESRTGYSEQFF
. TRBJ2-2 TRBV18 CASSPPSRGNTGELFF
. TRBJ2-3 TRBV4-3 CASSQAISTDTQYF